Each of the 16 T cell receptor beta chains below was sequenced from the same sample in a study of blood T cell repertoires in COVID-19. Repertoires were generated with immunoSEQ multiplex PCR, while TCRdb's copy carries only in-frame clones and drops some. Altogether around 240,000 clones are present, 84% being singletons, with the ten largest covering about 1.5%. The sample was peripheral blood. The receptors shown here come from a woman in her 40s who had recovered from COVID-19.

V gene TRBV10-3 combines with J gene TRBJ1-5; D is undetermined. The V and J ends lost 3 bases and 3 bases respectively, with 3 bases between them. Germline CDR1 reads ENHRY; CDR2 reads SYGVKD. This CDR3 contains 12 residues. The CDR3 sequence is CAISDYNQPQHF. The CDR3, as DNA: TGTGCCATCAGTGATTACAATCAGCCCCAGCATTTT.

The chain has TRBV18 and TRBJ1-1; D is possibly TRBD1 (5 bases). CDR3 length equals 19 residues. Germline V CDR1 and CDR2: KGHSH, LQKENI. Trimming shortened V by 2 bases and J by 3 bases, and 25 bases separated the two germline ends. The DNA for the CDR3 is TGTGCCAGCTCACCAAGTAAGGCAGGGTCATTGGCAGCACACACTGAAGCTTTCTTT. Protein: CASSPSKAGSLAAHTEAFF.

The rearrangement links TRBV9 to TRBJ2-7; 7 bases align to TRBD2. The germline V gene has CDR1 SGDLS and CDR2 YYNGEE. The J segment lost 4 bases and the V segment lost 0 bases, leaving 7 bases of the junction unmatched. The CDR3 extends over 15 amino acids. CDR3 protein: CASSVGPNSGYEQYF. The CDR3 DNA is TGTGCCAGCAGCGTAGGACCAAATAGCGGGTACGAGCAGTACTTC.

The chain couples TRBV4-3 to TRBJ2-7; D possibly corresponds to TRBD2 (6 bases). V gave up 0 bases and J gave up 3 bases, with 18 bases separating them. CDR3 length equals 17 residues. Germline V CDR1 and CDR2: LGHNA, YSLEER. The CDR3 region has the DNA TGCGCCAGCAGCCAAGAGCCTCTTGGAGGGACCTACTACGAGCAGTACTTC. Its protein is CASSQEPLGGTYYEQYF.

The rearrangement uses TRBV6-2 or TRBV6-3 and TRBJ1-6, with D possibly matching TRBD1 (6 bases). Trimming removed 5 bases at V and 16 bases at J, with 15 bases between. The V gene's germline CDR1 is MNHEY and CDR2 SVGEGT. The CDR3 loop spans 12 amino acids. The CDR3 protein is CASSGDTRLLHF. In DNA form, the CDR3 reads TGTGCCAGCAGTGGGGACACCCGTCTACTCCACTTT.

V gene TRBV27 combines with J gene TRBJ1-1; D is possibly TRBD1 (5 bases). This CDR3 has 15 residues. CDR1 and CDR2 from the germline V gene are MNHEY and SMNVEV (reference sequence). V was cut by 6 bases and J by 1 base, with 15 bases left in between. CDR3 loop: CASSQYGTQNTEAFF. In DNA form, the CDR3 reads TGTGCCAGCAGCCAGTACGGGACTCAGAACACTGAAGCTTTCTTT.

The gene calls are TRBV7-2 and TRBJ1-2; 9 nucleotides align to TRBD1. The germline gives CDR1 SGHTA, CDR2 FQGNSA. V was pared by 5 bases and J by 8 bases, with 3 bases of the junction left unmatched. CDR3 length: 12 amino acids. The CDR3 bases are TGTGCCAGCAGCACCGGACAGGGGGGCTACACCTTC. Translating gives CASSTGQGGYTF.

The chain links TRBV15 to TRBJ2-5; unclear D gene. V shed 0 bases and J shed 5 bases, with 7 bases lying between them. This CDR3 is built from 13 residues. The V gene's germline CDR1 is LNHNV and CDR2 YYDKDF (reference sequence). The CDR3 nucleotides read TGTGCCACCAGCAGAGACAGTTTTGAGACCCAGTACTTC. It is translated as CATSRDSFETQYF.

This sequence joins TRBV6-6 and TRBJ1-2; D gene uncertain. V shed 10 bases and J shed 4 bases, with 19 bases lying between them. CDR3 length equals 14 residues. Germline V gene data show CDR1 as MNHNY and CDR2 as SVGAGI (reference sequence). The CDR3 nucleotides read TGTGCCACCCGGGTGTCTGGAGGCGGCTATGGCTACACCTTC. The encoded protein is CATRVSGGGYGYTF.

Only a few counts were recorded for this clone. DNA of the CDR3: TGTGCCAGCAGTGACGACCGGACAGCACTTTTAAATTCACCCCTCCACTTT. Translated: CASSDDRTALLNSPLHF. The rearrangement links TRBV2 to TRBJ1-6, with D possibly TRBD1 on 6 matching bases. Trimming pared 3 bases from V and 7 bases from J, leaving 19 bases between. The CDR3 is 17 amino acids. Germline loops: CDR1 SNHLY, CDR2 FYNNEI.

This CDR3 is CASSLEFQYITTEAFF. The CDR3 nucleotides read TGTGCCAGCAGCTTGGAATTCCAGTACATTACCACTGAAGCTTTCTTT. The chain employs TRBV5-6 and TRBJ1-1; D not resolved. V lost 0 bases and J 4 bases, leaving 16 bases between the germline ends. Germline CDR1 is SGHDT and CDR2 is YYEEEE. The CDR3 totals 16 residues. The full variable domain, rest sourced from reference TRBV5-6 and TRBJ1-1, is DAGVTQSPTHLIKTRGQQVTLRCSPKSGHDTVSWYQQALGQGPQFIFQYYEEEERQRGNFPDRFSGHQFPNYSSELNVNALLLGDSALYLCASSLEFQYITTEAFFGQGTRLTVV.

The chain is built from TRBV3-1 (or the pseudogene TRBV3-2) and TRBJ1-6; D may be TRBD1 (6 bases). V was pared by 1 base and J by 6 bases, with 7 bases between. CDR3 length: 14 residues. From germline, CDR1 is LGHDT and CDR2 YNNKEL (reference sequence). Here the CDR3 reads CASSQAGANSPLHF. DNA for the CDR3: TGTGCCAGCAGCCAAGCAGGGGCTAATTCACCCCTCCACTTT.

This clone was picked up a small number of times. The V call is TRBV6-6, the J call TRBJ2-3; TRBD2 might be the D (5 bases). Germline lookup yields CDR1 MNHNY and CDR2 SVGAGI (reference sequence). The V end was cut by 5 bases, the J end by 5 bases, with 8 bases between. This CDR3 contains 12 residues. CDR3 bases: TGTGCCAGCAGTCTAGGAGGAGATACGCAGTATTTT. Its translation: CASSLGGDTQYF.

The chain carries TRBV6-5 and TRBJ1-1, with D possibly being TRBD1 (5 bases). The CDR3 loop spans 13 amino acids. V lost 6 bases, J lost 7 bases, and 15 bases lay in between. Looked up from germline, CDR1 is MNHEY and CDR2 is SVGAGI. CDR3 amino acids: CASRLQVLGEAFF. In DNA form, the CDR3 reads TGTGCCAGCAGGCTACAGGTTTTAGGTGAAGCTTTCTTT.

This chain joins TRBV2 and TRBJ1-2, with 7 positions matching TRBD1. Losses at the gene ends were 8 bases for V and 0 bases for J; bases not matched to a gene: 6. Per the germline V gene, CDR1 is SNHLY and CDR2 is FYNNEI. The CDR3 extends over 14 amino acids. The CDR3 DNA is TGTGCCAGCCAACCCGGGACAGCTAACTATGGCTACACCTTC. It codes for CASQPGTANYGYTF.

The chain uses TRBV7-2 and TRBJ1-2, with 8 bases identical to TRBD1. The CDR3 totals 18 residues. Germline CDR1 and CDR2: SGHTA and FQGNSA. V shed 2 bases and J 5 bases; nucleotides not matched to a gene: 16. The CDR3 region is CASSLKGTGTGHAYGYTF. CDR3 nucleotide sequence: TGTGCCAGCAGCTTAAAGGGGACCGGGACAGGTCATGCTTATGGCTACACCTTC.